A single sample is the source of the 6 T cell receptor beta chains below, sequenced in a study of T-cell reconstitution after alpha-beta-depleted transplantation in children. Unique molecular identifiers were used in preparing the TCRbeta library. TCRdb processed the PCR reads anew with MiXCR; each CDR3 protein has one entry. The data show about 460,000 distinct CDR3 sequences, 9.5% to 15% seen once. The sequencing here drew on PBMCs from the stem cell graft donor, taken from the stem cell graft. All receptors come from a human donor who donated a stem cell graft to a child with combined immunodeficiency.

This clonotype occurred many times. The chain combines TRBV29-1 with TRBJ2-1; no definite D call. From germline, CDR1 is SQVTM and CDR2 ANQGSEA. V lost 0 bases, J lost 0 bases, and 12 bases lay in between. The length of the CDR3 is 16 residues. In DNA, the CDR3 is TGCAGCGTTGAAGACCCGCGGAGAAGCTCCTACAATGAGCAGTTCTTC. Translated, it gives CSVEDPRRSSYNEQFF.

J is TRBJ2-5 and V is TRBV30; a possible D gene is TRBD1 (6 bases). The germline V gene encodes CDR1 GTSNPN and CDR2 SVGIG (reference sequence). Trimming removed 2 bases at V and 5 bases at J, with 9 bases between. The CDR3 length is 12 residues. CDR3 sequence (DNA): TGTGCCTGGAGTATAGGGGGTGAGACCCAGTACTTC. Its protein product is CAWSIGGETQYF.

There are many counts of this clonotype. The chain couples TRBV29-1 to TRBJ2-6, with TRBD1 identical over 8 bases. The CDR3 contains 17 residues. The germline gives CDR1 SQVTM, CDR2 ANQGSEA. The junction had 13 bases not matched to a gene; V was cut back by 5 bases and J by 4 bases. The CDR3 region is CSVLTGAFGMGANVLTF. The CDR3 region has the DNA TGCAGCGTTTTGACAGGGGCCTTTGGAATGGGGGCCAACGTCCTGACTTTC.

V usage is TRBV12-3 or TRBV12-4 and J usage is TRBJ2-5; weak D call: TRBD2 (7 bases). Trimming took off 7 bases at V and 10 bases at J, with 16 bases between the two ends. The CDR3 spans 12 residues. Here the CDR3 reads CASNTGSGGQYF. The DNA for the CDR3 is TGTGCCAGCAACACAGGGTCGGGGGGCCAGTACTTC.

This clonotype has a handful of counts. The rearrangement links TRBV5-1 to TRBJ2-1, with 10 bases fitting TRBD2. This CDR3 comprises 17 residues. J gave up 4 bases and V 0 bases, and 7 bases lay outside the gene matches. CDR1 and CDR2 (germline): SGHRS, YFSETQ. The CDR3 nucleotides read TGCGCCAGCAGCTTGGCCGTCGGACTAGCGGCTTACAATGAGCAGTTCTTC. This codes for CASSLAVGLAAYNEQFF.

This clonotype was seen more than once but under ten times. The chain combines TRBV9 with TRBJ2-2; the D gene is possibly TRBD2 (5 bases). The CDR3 is 15 amino acids. The V and J ends lost 4 bases and 5 bases respectively, with 15 bases between them. The germline V gene has CDR1 SGDLS and CDR2 YYNGEE. The CDR3 nucleotides are TGTGCCAGCAGCCGTGGAGGTTACGGGACCGGGGAGCTGTTTTTT. It specifies CASSRGGYGTGELFF.